Included here is one T cell receptor (beta chain) sequence, with context. No cognate antigen has been identified for it. Base qualities were left out, and no much larger clone turns up one base away. The sample's time point label is to be understood as: baseline before first vaccination. Vaccinee samples came from UK trials COV001 and COV002, including a single-blind randomized controlled phase 2/3 trial of AZD1222 (ChAdOx1 nCoV-19) in healthy adults. Trial participant PBMC samples were collected at day 0 and day 28 after the second dose for TCRbeta chain sequencing. The data originate from a study of T cell responses to AZD1222 COVID-19 vaccine (TCRdb year 2021). Broadly, across the study: AZD1222 recipients given second doses at about 4 weeks or at about 12 weeks were pooled, since spike-specific TCR depth and breadth were not found to differ between the two schedules. Enrollment into the trials was organized by age into subgroups of 18-55, 56-69 and 70-plus years, and those subgroups contained roughly 140, 27 and 60 TCR-sequenced participants, respectively. TCR sequencing was performed for more than 230 trial participants, of whom approximately 200 were given two doses of AZD1222 and around 25 were given two doses of MenACWY control vaccine. Broad study findings and their caveats: Conclusions about previously exposed vaccinees were limited because only six AZD1222 recipients were SARS-CoV-2 seropositive at baseline. Because no day 14 peak-response samples were available, repertoires were characterized only after the peak T cell response. After two AZD1222 doses, both the breadth and the depth of spike-specific TCRs were significantly higher than at day 0 and than in MenACWY recipients. In the small 56-69-year group, the increase in depth fell short of significance, most likely because of low power. Vaccine-associated CD4 TCRs spanned the whole spike protein, with dominant responses in regions 160-218 and 743-854. Participants were mostly white British, with more females than males. The authors suggested clonal diversity may have been underestimated. Reportedly, close to half of the unique spike-specific TCRs recognized epitopes lying outside the regions that are mutated in the B.1.351 and B.1.1.7 variants.

V sheds 1 base and J sheds 4 bases, leaving 10 bases between their ends. Reading from cysteine to phenylalanine, the CDR3 counts 14 amino acids. The kept DNA is CDR3 alone, 42 bases in frame from the first base. According to the germline V gene, CDR1 reads KGHSH and CDR2 reads LQKENI. The CDR3 regions of human TCRbeta chains were analyzed by immunosequencing. Regarding the original processing steps: Repertoire TCRs were matched against a reference library of SARS-CoV-2-specific TCRs generated with the MIRA antigen-specificity platform. Breadth meant the fraction of unique TCRs that were SARS-CoV-2-associated, whereas depth meant the fraction of total T cells that were SARS-CoV-2-associated. Using the MIRA data, each spike-specific TCR was assigned both to the spike region to which the TCR was reactive and to a CD4 or CD8 class. Log10-transformed breadth and depth values were compared by one-way ANOVA with Sidak's multiple comparisons tests. What TCRdb holds here is the immuneACCESS table cut down to in-frame rearrangements. Part of the clones is not present; checked against another copy, under half of the missing clones reflect an unresolved V gene, and the others are unexplained. V and J calls plus clone size are reproduced from that table; the DNA served to infer D and trimming. Here the sample has 120,000 to 150,000 clones; roughly 90% occur a single time. The top ten clonotypes cover about 1.5% of the sample.

The material was peripheral blood, obtained on day 0 of AZD1222 vaccination. The source is an adult in good health. Recombination joined TRBV18 with TRBJ1-2; the D gene remains uncertain. The sequence in DNA is TGTGCCAGCTCACCACTCCCGTCAAGCTATGGCTACACCTTC. It encodes CASSPLPSSYGYTF.